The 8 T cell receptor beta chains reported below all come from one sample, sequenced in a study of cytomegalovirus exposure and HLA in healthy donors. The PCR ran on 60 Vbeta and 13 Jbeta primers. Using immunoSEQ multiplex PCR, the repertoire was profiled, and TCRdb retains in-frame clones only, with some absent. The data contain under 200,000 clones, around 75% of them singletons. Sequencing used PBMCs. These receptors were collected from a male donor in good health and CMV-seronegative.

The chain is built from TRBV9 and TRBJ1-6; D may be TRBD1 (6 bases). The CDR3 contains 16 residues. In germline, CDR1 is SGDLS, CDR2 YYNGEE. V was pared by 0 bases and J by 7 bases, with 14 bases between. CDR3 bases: TGTGCCAGCAGCGTAGGTCAGGGGATTCAAAATTCACCCCTCCACTTT. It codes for CASSVGQGIQNSPLHF. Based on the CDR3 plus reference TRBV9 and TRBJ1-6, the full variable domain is DSGVTQTPKHLITATGQRVTLRCSPRSGDLSVYWYQQSLDQGLQFLIQYYNGEERAKGNILERFSAQQFPDLHSELNLSSLELGDSALYFCASSVGQGIQNSPLHFGNGTRLTVT.

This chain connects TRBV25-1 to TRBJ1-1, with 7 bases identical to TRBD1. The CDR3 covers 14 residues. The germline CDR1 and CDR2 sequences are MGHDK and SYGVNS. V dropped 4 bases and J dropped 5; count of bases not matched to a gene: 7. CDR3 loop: CASSVDRVGTEAFF. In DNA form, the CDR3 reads TGTGCCAGCAGTGTTGACAGGGTCGGGACTGAAGCTTTCTTT.

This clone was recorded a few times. CDR3 loop: CASSYSPTGATEAFF. CDR3 DNA sequence: TGTGCCAGCAGTTACTCGCCGACAGGGGCGACTGAAGCTTTCTTT. J is TRBJ1-1 and V is TRBV6-5; 8 bases line up with TRBD1. V gave up 0 bases and J gave up 5 bases; unmatched junction bases: 5. This CDR3 has 15 amino acids. Germline loops: CDR1 MNHEY, CDR2 SVGAGI.

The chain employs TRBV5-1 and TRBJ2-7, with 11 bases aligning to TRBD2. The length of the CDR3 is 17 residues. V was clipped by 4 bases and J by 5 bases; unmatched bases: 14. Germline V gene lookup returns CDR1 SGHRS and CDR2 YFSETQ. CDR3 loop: CASSTDGYLAGGNEQYF. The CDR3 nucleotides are TGCGCCAGCAGCACGGACGGCTACCTAGCGGGGGGTAACGAGCAGTACTTC.

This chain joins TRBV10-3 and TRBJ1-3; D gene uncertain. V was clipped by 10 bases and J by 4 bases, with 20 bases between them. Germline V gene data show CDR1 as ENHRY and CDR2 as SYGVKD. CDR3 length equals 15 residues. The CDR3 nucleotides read TGTGCCACCCACCGAGGAAAAGGTCAAGGAAACACCATATATTTT. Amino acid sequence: CATHRGKGQGNTIYF.

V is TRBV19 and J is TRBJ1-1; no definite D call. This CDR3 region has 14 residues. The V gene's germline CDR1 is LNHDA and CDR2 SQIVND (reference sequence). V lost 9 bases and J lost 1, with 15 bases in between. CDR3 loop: CASSSQVGNTEAFF. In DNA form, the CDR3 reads TGTGCCAGCAGTTCCCAGGTGGGGAACACTGAAGCTTTCTTT.

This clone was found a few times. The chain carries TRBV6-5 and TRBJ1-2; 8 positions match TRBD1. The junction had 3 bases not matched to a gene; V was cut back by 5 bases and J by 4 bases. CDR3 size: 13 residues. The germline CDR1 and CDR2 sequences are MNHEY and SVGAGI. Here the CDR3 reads CASSRTGTYGYTF. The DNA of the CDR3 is TGTGCCAGCAGTAGGACAGGGACCTATGGCTACACCTTC.

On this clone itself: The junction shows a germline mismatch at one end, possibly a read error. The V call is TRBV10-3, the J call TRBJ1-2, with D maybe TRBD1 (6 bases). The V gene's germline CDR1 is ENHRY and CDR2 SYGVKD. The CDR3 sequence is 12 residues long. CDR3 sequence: CAISAGDYGYTF. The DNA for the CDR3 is TGTGCCATCAGTGCAGGGGACTACGGCTACACCTTC.